This T cell receptor beta chain was documented in a study of beta chain features in type 1 diabetes. Study conclusions and caveats: The analysis here could not establish whether HLA type shapes TCRB rearrangement. Comparison showed that naive, central memory and Treg TCRB repertoires appeared more similar among patients than among healthy donors. Within each of all four CD4+ subsets, Type 1 diabetes patients had TCRB CDR3s that were moderately but significantly shorter.

The V end was cut by 0 bases, the J end by 7 bases, with 14 bases between. CDR1 is SGHRS, CDR2 YFSETQ, per germline. This CDR3 contains 14 residues. This clone was detected only a few times. No antigen is known for it. As every portion of the isolated RNA was reverse transcribed, the sequencing read expressed TCRB transcripts. This table comes from immunoSEQ multiplex PCR, and its TCRdb copy is limited to in-frame clones, with some not included. The table includes about 150,000 clones, approximately 8% detected once. This receptor was identified in a man aged 18 to 29 with type 1 diabetes. The specimen sequenced was central memory CD4+ T cells from blood. The chain joins TRBV5-1 to TRBJ2-7, with D possibly TRBD2 on 6 matching bases. The CDR3 is CASSLAPGAGEQYF. CDR3 nucleotides: TGCGCCAGCAGCTTGGCCCCGGGTGCGGGGGAGCAGTACTTC.